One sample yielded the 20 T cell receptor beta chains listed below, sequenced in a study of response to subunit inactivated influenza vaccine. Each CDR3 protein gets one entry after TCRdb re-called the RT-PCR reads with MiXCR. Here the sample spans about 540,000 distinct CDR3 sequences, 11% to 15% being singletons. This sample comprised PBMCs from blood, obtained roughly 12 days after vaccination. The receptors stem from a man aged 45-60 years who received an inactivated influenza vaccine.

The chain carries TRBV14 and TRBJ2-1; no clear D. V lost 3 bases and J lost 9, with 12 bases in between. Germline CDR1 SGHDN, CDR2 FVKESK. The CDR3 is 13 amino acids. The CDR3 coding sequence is TGTGCCAGCAGCCAGACCCCGGCCGGTGAGCAGTTCTTC. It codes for CASSQTPAGEQFF.

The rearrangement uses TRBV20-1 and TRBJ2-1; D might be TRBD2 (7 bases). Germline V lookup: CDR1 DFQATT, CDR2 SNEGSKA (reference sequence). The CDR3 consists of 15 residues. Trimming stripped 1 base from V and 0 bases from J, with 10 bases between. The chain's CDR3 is CSARGGGGSYNEQFF. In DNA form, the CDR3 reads TGCAGTGCTAGAGGCGGGGGCGGCTCCTACAATGAGCAGTTCTTC.

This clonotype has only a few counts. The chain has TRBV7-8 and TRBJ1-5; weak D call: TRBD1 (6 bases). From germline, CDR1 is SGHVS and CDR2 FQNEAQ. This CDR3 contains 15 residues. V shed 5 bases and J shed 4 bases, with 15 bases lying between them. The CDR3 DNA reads TGTGCCAGCAGCCCCCGGGACATTGGGAATCAGCCCCAGCATTTT. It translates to CASSPRDIGNQPQHF.

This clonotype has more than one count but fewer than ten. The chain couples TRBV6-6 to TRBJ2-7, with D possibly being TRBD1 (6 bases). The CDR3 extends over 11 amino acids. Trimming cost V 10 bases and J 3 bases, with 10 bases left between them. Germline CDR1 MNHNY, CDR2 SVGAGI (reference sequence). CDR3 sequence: CANDRIYEQYF. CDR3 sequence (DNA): TGTGCCAACGACAGGATCTACGAGCAGTACTTC.

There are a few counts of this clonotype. The DNA of the CDR3 is TGTGCCAGCAGTTTGTCAGGTGTGAGCTCCTACGAGCAGTACTTC. Encoded protein: CASSLSGVSSYEQYF. This chain uses TRBV12-3 or TRBV12-4 with TRBJ2-7; the D is unclear. The CDR3 extends over 15 amino acids. The V end was cut by 3 bases, the J end by 0 bases, with 12 bases between.

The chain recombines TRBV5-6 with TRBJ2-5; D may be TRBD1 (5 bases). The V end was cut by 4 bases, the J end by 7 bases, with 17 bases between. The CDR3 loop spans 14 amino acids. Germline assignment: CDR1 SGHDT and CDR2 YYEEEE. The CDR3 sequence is CASSMGPDQGTQYF. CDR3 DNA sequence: TGTGCCAGCAGCATGGGGCCTGACCAGGGGACCCAGTACTTC.

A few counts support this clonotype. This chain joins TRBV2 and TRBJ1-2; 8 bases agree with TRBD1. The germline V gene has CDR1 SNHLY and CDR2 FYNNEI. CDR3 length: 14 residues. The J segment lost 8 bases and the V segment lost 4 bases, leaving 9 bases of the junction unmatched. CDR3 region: CASSAQGGGGGYTF. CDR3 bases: TGTGCCAGCAGTGCACAGGGGGGAGGTGGGGGCTACACCTTC.

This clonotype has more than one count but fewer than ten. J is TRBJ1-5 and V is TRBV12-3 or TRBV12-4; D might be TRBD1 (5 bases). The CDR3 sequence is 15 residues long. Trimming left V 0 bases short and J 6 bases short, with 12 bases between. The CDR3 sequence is CASSLASGGIQPQHF. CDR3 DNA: TGTGCCAGCAGTTTAGCGAGCGGGGGTATTCAGCCCCAGCATTTT.

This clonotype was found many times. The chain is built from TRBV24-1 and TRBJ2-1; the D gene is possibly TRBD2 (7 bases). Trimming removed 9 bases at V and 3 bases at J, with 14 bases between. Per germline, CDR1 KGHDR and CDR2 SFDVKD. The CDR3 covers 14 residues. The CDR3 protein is CATRGGDGYNEQFF. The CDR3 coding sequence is TGTGCCACCCGAGGGGGGGACGGCTACAATGAGCAGTTCTTC.

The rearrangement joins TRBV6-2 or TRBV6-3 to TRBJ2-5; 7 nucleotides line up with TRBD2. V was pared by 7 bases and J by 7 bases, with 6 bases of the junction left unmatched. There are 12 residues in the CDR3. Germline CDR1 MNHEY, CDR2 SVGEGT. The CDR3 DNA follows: TGTGCCAGCAACGGACTAGTGTTGACCCAGTACTTC. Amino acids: CASNGLVLTQYF.

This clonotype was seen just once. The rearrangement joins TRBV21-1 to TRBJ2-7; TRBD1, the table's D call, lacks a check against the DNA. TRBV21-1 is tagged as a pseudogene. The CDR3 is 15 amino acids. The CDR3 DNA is TGTGCCGGACAGGGACCACTTAATACCTCCTACGAGCAGTACTTC. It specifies CAGQGPLNTSYEQYF.

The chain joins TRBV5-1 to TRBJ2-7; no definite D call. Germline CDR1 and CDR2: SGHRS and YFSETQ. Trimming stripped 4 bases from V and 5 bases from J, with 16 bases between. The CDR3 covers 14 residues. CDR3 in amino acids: CASSQWSSSNEQYF. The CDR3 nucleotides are TGCGCCAGCAGCCAATGGTCCTCTTCCAACGAGCAGTACTTC.

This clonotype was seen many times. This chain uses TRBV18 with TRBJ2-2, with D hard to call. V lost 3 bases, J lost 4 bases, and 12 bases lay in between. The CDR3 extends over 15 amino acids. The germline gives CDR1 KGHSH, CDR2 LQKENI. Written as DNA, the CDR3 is TGTGCCAGCTCACCCCAAAACCGTGGCACCGGGGAGCTGTTTTTT. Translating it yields CASSPQNRGTGELFF.

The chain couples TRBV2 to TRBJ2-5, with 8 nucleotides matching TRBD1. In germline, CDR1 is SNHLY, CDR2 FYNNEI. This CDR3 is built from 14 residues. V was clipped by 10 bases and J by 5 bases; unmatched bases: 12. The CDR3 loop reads CAIHEDRAKETQYF. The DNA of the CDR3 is TGTGCCATCCACGAGGACAGGGCAAAGGAGACCCAGTACTTC.

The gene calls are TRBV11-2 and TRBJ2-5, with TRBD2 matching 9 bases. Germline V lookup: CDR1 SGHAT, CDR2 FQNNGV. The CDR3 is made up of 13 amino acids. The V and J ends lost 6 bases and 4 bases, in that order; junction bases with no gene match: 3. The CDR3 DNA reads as TGTGCCAGCAGACTAGCGGGCTCAGAGACCCAGTACTTC. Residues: CASRLAGSETQYF.

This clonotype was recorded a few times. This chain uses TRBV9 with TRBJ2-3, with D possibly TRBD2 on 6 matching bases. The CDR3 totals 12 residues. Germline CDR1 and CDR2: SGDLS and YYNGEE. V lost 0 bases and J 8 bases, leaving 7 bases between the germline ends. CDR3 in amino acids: CASSVEGLTQYF. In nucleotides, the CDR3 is TGTGCCAGCAGCGTAGAGGGACTTACGCAGTATTTT.

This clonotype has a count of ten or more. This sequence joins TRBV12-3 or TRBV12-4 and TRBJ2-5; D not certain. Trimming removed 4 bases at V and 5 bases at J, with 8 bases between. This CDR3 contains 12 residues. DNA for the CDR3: TGTGCCAGCAGTTCGGACCGGGAGACCCAGTACTTC. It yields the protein CASSSDRETQYF.

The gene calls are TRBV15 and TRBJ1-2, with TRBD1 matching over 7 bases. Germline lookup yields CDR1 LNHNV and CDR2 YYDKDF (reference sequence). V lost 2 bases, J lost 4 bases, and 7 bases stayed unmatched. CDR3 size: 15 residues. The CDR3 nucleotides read TGTGCCACCAGCAGAAGAGCGACAGGGACCTATGGCTACACCTTC. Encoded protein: CATSRRATGTYGYTF.

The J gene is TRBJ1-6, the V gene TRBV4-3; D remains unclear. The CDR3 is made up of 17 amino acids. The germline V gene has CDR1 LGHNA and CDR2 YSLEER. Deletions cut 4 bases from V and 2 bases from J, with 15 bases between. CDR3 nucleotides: TGCGCCAGCAGCCCAACCGCGGGCAGTACCTATAATTCACCCCTCCACTTT. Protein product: CASSPTAGSTYNSPLHF.

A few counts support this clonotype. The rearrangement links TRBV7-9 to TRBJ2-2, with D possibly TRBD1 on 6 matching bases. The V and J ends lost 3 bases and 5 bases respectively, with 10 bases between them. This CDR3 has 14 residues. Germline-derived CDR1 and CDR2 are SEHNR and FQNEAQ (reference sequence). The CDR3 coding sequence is TGTGCCAGCAGCTTCTCCAGGGGAACCGGGGAGCTGTTTTTT. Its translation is CASSFSRGTGELFF.